A single sample is the source of the 26 T cell receptor beta chains below, sequenced in a study of cytomegalovirus exposure and HLA in healthy donors. In the PCR, 60 Vbeta and 13 Jbeta primers were used. The table came from immunoSEQ multiplex PCR; TCRdb's copy has only in-frame clones and leaves some out. The sample lists around 130,000 clones; 73% were seen once. The sample taken for sequencing was PBMCs. The receptors were gathered from a middle-aged woman in good health and CMV-seropositive.

J is TRBJ2-7 and V is TRBV7-2, with 7 bases identical to TRBD2. V trimming: 4 bases; J trimming: 5 bases; junction bases outside the gene matches: 5. Germline lookup yields CDR1 SGHTA and CDR2 FQGNSA. CDR3 length: 13 amino acids. CDR3 bases: TGTGCCAGCAGCTCCACCGGGACTAACGAGCAGTACTTC. As protein: CASSSTGTNEQYF.

The chain carries TRBV19 and TRBJ1-2, with 10 positions matching TRBD1. V trimming: 6 bases; J trimming: 2 bases; junction bases outside the gene matches: 6. CDR1 and CDR2 from the germline V gene are LNHDA and SQIVND (reference sequence). This CDR3 is built from 15 residues. The CDR3 is CASSPRTGGNYGYTF. CDR3 DNA: TGTGCCAGTAGCCCTAGGACAGGGGGGAACTATGGCTACACCTTC.

The chain employs TRBV19 and TRBJ1-3, with D maybe TRBD1 (5 bases). Germline CDR1 reads LNHDA; CDR2 reads SQIVND (reference sequence). The CDR3 is 16 amino acids. The germline V and J ends were trimmed by 7 bases and 0 bases, with 16 bases remaining between them. The CDR3 here is CASTDRRRDSGNTIYF. The CDR3 DNA follows: TGTGCCAGTACTGACCGACGCAGGGACTCTGGAAACACCATATATTTT. Filled out from reference TRBV19 and TRBJ1-3, the complete variable domain reads DGGITQSPKYLFRKEGQNVTLSCEQNLNHDAMYWYRQDPGQGLRLIYYSQIVNDFQKGDIAEGYSVSREKKESFPLTVTSAQKNPTAFYLCASTDRRRDSGNTIYFGEGSWLTVV.

This sequence joins TRBV7-8 and TRBJ2-7, with 7 nucleotides matching TRBD1. Losses at the gene ends were 6 bases for V and 5 bases for J; bases not matched to a gene: 4. This CDR3 comprises 12 residues. Germline assignment: CDR1 SGHVS and CDR2 FQNEAQ. The CDR3 reads CASRGGWNEQYF. The CDR3, as DNA: TGTGCCAGCAGAGGGGGCTGGAACGAGCAGTACTTC.

This clone was counted between two and nine times. J is TRBJ1-1 and V is TRBV7-2, with D unresolved. The CDR3 is 12 residues long. Trimming stripped 7 bases from V and 3 bases from J, with 9 bases between. Germline V gives CDR1 SGHTA, CDR2 FQGNSA. CDR3 bases: TGTGCCAGCATCGAGGTAGACACTGAAGCTTTCTTT. Translating gives CASIEVDTEAFF.

The chain combines TRBV5-5 with TRBJ2-7, with D perhaps matching TRBD1 (5 bases). V was cut by 4 bases and J by 2 bases, with 10 bases left in between. This CDR3 has 13 amino acids. CDR1 and CDR2 (germline): SGHKS, YYEKEE (reference sequence). CDR3 DNA sequence: TGTGCCAGCAGCCAGACAGCCACCTACGAGCAGTACTTC. Amino acid sequence: CASSQTATYEQYF.

V is TRBV28 and J is TRBJ2-7, with 9 nucleotides matching TRBD1. The V and J ends lost 4 bases and 2 bases, in that order; junction bases with no gene match: 3. Germline values: CDR1 MDHEN, CDR2 SYDVKM. The CDR3 totals 14 residues. The DNA for the CDR3 is TGTGCCAGCAGTTACCGGACAGGGGCCTACGAGCAGTACTTC. It codes for CASSYRTGAYEQYF.

The V call is TRBV23-1, the J call TRBJ2-6; D may be TRBD2 (6 bases). TRBV23-1 is assigned to the ORF class and has an uncertain function. V lost 0 bases and J 0 bases, leaving 9 bases between the germline ends. This CDR3 contains 17 residues. This CDR3 is CASSQSRGNSGANVLTF. In DNA form, the CDR3 reads TGCGCCAGCAGTCAATCACGCGGGAACTCTGGGGCCAACGTCCTGACTTTC.

The chain couples TRBV10-3 to TRBJ2-7, with a possible D match to TRBD2 (6 bases). Germline loops: CDR1 ENHRY, CDR2 SYGVKD. The CDR3 length is 14 residues. V lost 11 bases to trimming and J lost 0 bases, with 17 bases between them. In nucleotides, the CDR3 is TGTGCCCCCGGCCGGGAGCGTAGCTCCTACGAGCAGTACTTC. As protein: CAPGRERSSYEQYF.

The V and J genes are TRBV30 and TRBJ1-5; the D gene is possibly TRBD1 (6 bases). The CDR3 sequence is 14 residues long. The germline V and J ends were trimmed by 0 bases and 4 bases, with 10 bases remaining between them. Germline CDR1 is GTSNPN and CDR2 is SVGIG (reference sequence). This chain's CDR3 is CAWSVERGNQPQHF. CDR3 sequence (DNA): TGTGCCTGGAGTGTGGAAAGGGGGAATCAGCCCCAGCATTTT.

A few counts support this clone. The chain joins TRBV4-2 to TRBJ2-5, with unresolved D. Germline V lookup: CDR1 LGHNA, CDR2 YNFKEQ. The CDR3 has 15 amino acids. Trimming stripped 0 bases from V and 1 base from J, with 9 bases between. The CDR3 region is CASSQDIGGQETQYF. The DNA of the CDR3 is TGTGCCAGCAGCCAAGATATTGGCGGCCAAGAGACCCAGTACTTC.

V gene TRBV9 combines with J gene TRBJ1-4; D is ambiguous. Germline CDR1 and CDR2: SGDLS and YYNGEE. This CDR3 has 15 residues. Trimming took 0 bases from V and 8 from J, leaving 14 bases between them. The CDR3 spells CASSVGTEPQEKLFF. Written as DNA, the CDR3 is TGTGCCAGCAGCGTAGGAACAGAGCCTCAGGAAAAACTGTTTTTT.

The chain links TRBV7-2 to TRBJ1-3; D remains unclear. CDR1 is SGHTA and CDR2 is FQGNSA in the germline V gene. This CDR3 is built from 15 residues. With 2 bases removed from V and 0 bases from J, the gap between germline ends came to 8 bases. The CDR3 spells CASSLSEFSGNTIYF. CDR3 bases: TGTGCCAGCAGCTTATCGGAGTTCTCTGGAAACACCATATATTTT. The variable domain in full, completed from reference TRBV7-2 and TRBJ1-3, reads GAGVSQSPSNKVTEKGKDVELRCDPISGHTALYWYRQSLGQGLEFLIYFQGNSAPDKSGLPSDRFSAERTGGSVSTLTIQRTQQEDSAVYLCASSLSEFSGNTIYFGEGSWLTVV.

The sample holds a few counts of this clone. The chain joins TRBV7-3 to TRBJ2-1; 10 bases are shared with TRBD1. Per germline, CDR1 SGHTA and CDR2 FQGTGA. The CDR3 covers 14 residues. Losses at the gene ends were 5 bases for V and 6 bases for J; bases not matched to a gene: 4. The CDR3 is CASSPGTGANEQFF. CDR3 nucleotide sequence: TGTGCCAGCAGCCCCGGGACAGGGGCCAATGAGCAGTTCTTC.

This chain links TRBV18 with TRBJ1-2; TRBD1 is a possible D gene (6 bases). V was clipped by 4 bases and J by 8 bases, with 14 bases between them. The CDR3 has 13 amino acids. The V gene's germline CDR1 is KGHSH and CDR2 LQKENI. The chain's CDR3 is CASSLQGSSGYTF. Written as DNA, the CDR3 is TGTGCCAGCTCACTACAGGGTTCGAGCGGCTACACCTTC. Based on the CDR3 plus reference TRBV18 and TRBJ1-2, the full variable domain is NAGVMQNPRHLVRRRGQEARLRCSPMKGHSHVYWYRQLPEEGLKFMVYLQKENIIDESGMPKERFSAEFPKEGPSILRIQQVVRGDSAAYFCASSLQGSSGYTFGSGTRLTVV.

This clone was seen only once. V usage is TRBV27 and J usage is TRBJ2-7, with 9 bases that match TRBD1. Germline V lookup: CDR1 MNHEY, CDR2 SMNVEV (reference sequence). The V gene end was trimmed by 4 bases and the J gene end by 6 bases; junction bases not matched to a gene: 10. The length of the CDR3 is 15 residues. The CDR3 sequence is CASSSGQGFLSEQYF. For the CDR3, the DNA is TGTGCCAGCAGTTCCGGACAGGGGTTTTTGAGCGAGCAGTACTTC.

The chain employs TRBV18 and TRBJ2-2, with 10 positions matching TRBD1. The CDR3 extends over 16 amino acids. CDR1 is KGHSH and CDR2 is LQKENI in the germline V gene. Trimming removed 0 bases from V and 3 bases from J; junction bases left unmatched: 1. CDR3 sequence (DNA): TGTGCCAGCTCACCACCGGGGACAGGGGACACCGGGGAGCTGTTTTTT. Amino acids: CASSPPGTGDTGELFF.

V and J are TRBV5-1 and TRBJ1-1; 9 bases are a match to TRBD1. V trimming: 4 bases; J trimming: 4 bases; junction bases outside the gene matches: 11. The CDR3 loop spans 16 amino acids. The germline CDR1 and CDR2 sequences are SGHRS and YFSETQ. CDR3 loop: CASSLSPDRGGTEAFF. Here the CDR3 DNA reads TGCGCCAGCAGCCTTTCCCCGGACAGGGGTGGCACTGAAGCTTTCTTT.

The chain uses TRBV7-3 and TRBJ2-1; 10 nucleotides align to TRBD2. The germline gives CDR1 SGHTA, CDR2 FQGTGA. The ends lost 3 bases at V and 5 bases at J; junction bases unmatched: 7. This CDR3 is built from 16 residues. The CDR3 coding sequence is TGTGCCAGCAGCTTCGCCGGGACTAGCGCAAACAATGAGCAGTTCTTC. Translation: CASSFAGTSANNEQFF.

V gene TRBV27 combines with J gene TRBJ2-7, with 7 bases matching TRBD1. This CDR3 has 16 amino acids. V was clipped by 3 bases and J by 2 bases; unmatched bases: 10. Germline V CDR1 and CDR2: MNHEY, SMNVEV (reference sequence). CDR3 in amino acids: CASSFQRQGYTYEQYF. In DNA form, the CDR3 reads TGTGCCAGCAGTTTTCAGCGACAGGGATATACCTACGAGCAGTACTTC.

This clone is a singleton in its sample. V is TRBV6-5 and J is TRBJ2-3; D perhaps matches TRBD1 (5 bases). The CDR3 has 14 residues. Germline assignment: CDR1 MNHEY and CDR2 SVGAGI. With 0 bases removed from V and 5 bases from J, the gap between germline ends came to 9 bases. CDR3 sequence reads: CASSYSYQGDTQYF. CDR3 DNA sequence: TGTGCCAGCAGTTACTCGTATCAGGGAGATACGCAGTATTTT.

The V gene is TRBV11-3, the J gene TRBJ2-3; the D gene is possibly TRBD1 (6 bases). V lost 6 bases and J 5 bases, leaving 15 bases between the germline ends. The length of the CDR3 is 14 residues. The germline V gene encodes CDR1 SGHNT and CDR2 YENEEA. The CDR3 DNA sequence: TGTGCCAGCAGTTTAAACCACAGGGAAGATACGCAGTATTTT. Amino acid sequence: CASSLNHREDTQYF.

The genes are TRBV15 and TRBJ2-1, with 9 nucleotides matching TRBD2. CDR1 is LNHNV, CDR2 YYDKDF, per germline (reference sequence). The V gene end was trimmed by 3 bases and the J gene end by 6 bases; junction bases not matched to a gene: 15. The CDR3 is 18 amino acids. This CDR3 is CATSSGTSLYLLPNEQFF. For the CDR3, the DNA is TGTGCCACCAGCAGCGGGACTAGCCTCTATTTGCTCCCCAATGAGCAGTTCTTC.

The chain couples TRBV5-1 to TRBJ1-3, with TRBD1 identical over 9 bases. V trimming: 0 bases; J trimming: 4 bases; junction bases outside the gene matches: 5. CDR1 is SGHRS, CDR2 YFSETQ, per germline. This CDR3 is built from 16 residues. The CDR3 region is CASSLEGGTGGNTIYF. CDR3 sequence (DNA): TGCGCCAGCAGCTTGGAAGGCGGGACAGGGGGAAACACCATATATTTT.

J is TRBJ2-1 and V is TRBV18, with TRBD2 matching over 7 bases. This CDR3 is built from 15 residues. Germline loops: CDR1 KGHSH, CDR2 LQKENI. Unmatched junction bases numbered 9, after V lost 5 bases and J lost 5 bases. As DNA, the CDR3 is TGTGCCAGCTCAACGGGGATCGCGGGGGACAATGAGCAGTTCTTC. It encodes CASSTGIAGDNEQFF.

This chain connects TRBV27 to TRBJ2-6; D possibly corresponds to TRBD1 (5 bases). The germline CDR1 and CDR2 sequences are MNHEY and SMNVEV (reference sequence). V lost 7 bases, J lost 0 bases, and 13 bases lay in between. The CDR3 loop spans 16 amino acids. In nucleotides, the CDR3 is TGTGCCAGCACCAGGGAAATAAGCTCTGGGGCCAACGTCCTGACTTTC. This translates into CASTREISSGANVLTF.